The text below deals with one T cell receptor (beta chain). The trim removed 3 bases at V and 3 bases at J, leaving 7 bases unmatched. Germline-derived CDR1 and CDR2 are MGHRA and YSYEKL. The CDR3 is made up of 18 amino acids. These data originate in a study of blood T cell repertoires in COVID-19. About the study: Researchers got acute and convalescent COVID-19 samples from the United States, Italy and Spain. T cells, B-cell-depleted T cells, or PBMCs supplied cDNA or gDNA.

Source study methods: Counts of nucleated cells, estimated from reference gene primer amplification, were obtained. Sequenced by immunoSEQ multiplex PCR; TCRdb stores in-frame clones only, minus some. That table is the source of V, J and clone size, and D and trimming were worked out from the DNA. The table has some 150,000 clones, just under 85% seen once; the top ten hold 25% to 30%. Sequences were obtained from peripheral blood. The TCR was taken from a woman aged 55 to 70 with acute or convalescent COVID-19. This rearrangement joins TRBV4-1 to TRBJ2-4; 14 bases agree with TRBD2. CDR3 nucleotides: TGCGCCAGCAGCCACGGACTAGCGGGGGGCCCAATCAAAAACATTCAGTACTTC. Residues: CASSHGLAGGPIKNIQYF.